This TCR beta chain was sequenced for a study of OX40 agonist ivuxolimab in advanced cancers. The overall study: Three patients had partial responses: one hepatocellular carcinoma, two cutaneous melanoma. General study findings and limits: The study observed clonal expansion of CD4+ and CD8+ blood T cells by week 6 at 0.1 to 3.0 mg/kg. In general, CD8+ T cells held more expanded clones than CD4+ did, on average.

This table comes from immunoSEQ multiplex PCR, and its TCRdb copy is limited to in-frame clones, with some not included. The sample shows 100,000 to 150,000 clones, approximately 90% of them seen only once. With regard to this clone: As yet, its antigen is unknown.

The germline V gene encodes CDR1 MNHEY and CDR2 SVGAGI. This CDR3 is 13 amino acids long. The V gene lost 8 bases and the J gene lost 1 base, with 11 bases spanning the gap. This chain links TRBV6-5 with TRBJ1-1, with TRBD1 as a possible D gene (5 bases). This sample comprised CD4+ or CD8+ T cells sorted from blood, obtained in a trial of the OX40 agonist ivuxolimab. The sequence was collected from an adult with an advanced solid tumor such as melanoma, head and neck, liver or kidney cancer. CDR3 DNA sequence: TGTGCCAGCTCGAGGGGAGAGAACACTGAAGCTTTCTTT. It is translated as CASSRGENTEAFF.